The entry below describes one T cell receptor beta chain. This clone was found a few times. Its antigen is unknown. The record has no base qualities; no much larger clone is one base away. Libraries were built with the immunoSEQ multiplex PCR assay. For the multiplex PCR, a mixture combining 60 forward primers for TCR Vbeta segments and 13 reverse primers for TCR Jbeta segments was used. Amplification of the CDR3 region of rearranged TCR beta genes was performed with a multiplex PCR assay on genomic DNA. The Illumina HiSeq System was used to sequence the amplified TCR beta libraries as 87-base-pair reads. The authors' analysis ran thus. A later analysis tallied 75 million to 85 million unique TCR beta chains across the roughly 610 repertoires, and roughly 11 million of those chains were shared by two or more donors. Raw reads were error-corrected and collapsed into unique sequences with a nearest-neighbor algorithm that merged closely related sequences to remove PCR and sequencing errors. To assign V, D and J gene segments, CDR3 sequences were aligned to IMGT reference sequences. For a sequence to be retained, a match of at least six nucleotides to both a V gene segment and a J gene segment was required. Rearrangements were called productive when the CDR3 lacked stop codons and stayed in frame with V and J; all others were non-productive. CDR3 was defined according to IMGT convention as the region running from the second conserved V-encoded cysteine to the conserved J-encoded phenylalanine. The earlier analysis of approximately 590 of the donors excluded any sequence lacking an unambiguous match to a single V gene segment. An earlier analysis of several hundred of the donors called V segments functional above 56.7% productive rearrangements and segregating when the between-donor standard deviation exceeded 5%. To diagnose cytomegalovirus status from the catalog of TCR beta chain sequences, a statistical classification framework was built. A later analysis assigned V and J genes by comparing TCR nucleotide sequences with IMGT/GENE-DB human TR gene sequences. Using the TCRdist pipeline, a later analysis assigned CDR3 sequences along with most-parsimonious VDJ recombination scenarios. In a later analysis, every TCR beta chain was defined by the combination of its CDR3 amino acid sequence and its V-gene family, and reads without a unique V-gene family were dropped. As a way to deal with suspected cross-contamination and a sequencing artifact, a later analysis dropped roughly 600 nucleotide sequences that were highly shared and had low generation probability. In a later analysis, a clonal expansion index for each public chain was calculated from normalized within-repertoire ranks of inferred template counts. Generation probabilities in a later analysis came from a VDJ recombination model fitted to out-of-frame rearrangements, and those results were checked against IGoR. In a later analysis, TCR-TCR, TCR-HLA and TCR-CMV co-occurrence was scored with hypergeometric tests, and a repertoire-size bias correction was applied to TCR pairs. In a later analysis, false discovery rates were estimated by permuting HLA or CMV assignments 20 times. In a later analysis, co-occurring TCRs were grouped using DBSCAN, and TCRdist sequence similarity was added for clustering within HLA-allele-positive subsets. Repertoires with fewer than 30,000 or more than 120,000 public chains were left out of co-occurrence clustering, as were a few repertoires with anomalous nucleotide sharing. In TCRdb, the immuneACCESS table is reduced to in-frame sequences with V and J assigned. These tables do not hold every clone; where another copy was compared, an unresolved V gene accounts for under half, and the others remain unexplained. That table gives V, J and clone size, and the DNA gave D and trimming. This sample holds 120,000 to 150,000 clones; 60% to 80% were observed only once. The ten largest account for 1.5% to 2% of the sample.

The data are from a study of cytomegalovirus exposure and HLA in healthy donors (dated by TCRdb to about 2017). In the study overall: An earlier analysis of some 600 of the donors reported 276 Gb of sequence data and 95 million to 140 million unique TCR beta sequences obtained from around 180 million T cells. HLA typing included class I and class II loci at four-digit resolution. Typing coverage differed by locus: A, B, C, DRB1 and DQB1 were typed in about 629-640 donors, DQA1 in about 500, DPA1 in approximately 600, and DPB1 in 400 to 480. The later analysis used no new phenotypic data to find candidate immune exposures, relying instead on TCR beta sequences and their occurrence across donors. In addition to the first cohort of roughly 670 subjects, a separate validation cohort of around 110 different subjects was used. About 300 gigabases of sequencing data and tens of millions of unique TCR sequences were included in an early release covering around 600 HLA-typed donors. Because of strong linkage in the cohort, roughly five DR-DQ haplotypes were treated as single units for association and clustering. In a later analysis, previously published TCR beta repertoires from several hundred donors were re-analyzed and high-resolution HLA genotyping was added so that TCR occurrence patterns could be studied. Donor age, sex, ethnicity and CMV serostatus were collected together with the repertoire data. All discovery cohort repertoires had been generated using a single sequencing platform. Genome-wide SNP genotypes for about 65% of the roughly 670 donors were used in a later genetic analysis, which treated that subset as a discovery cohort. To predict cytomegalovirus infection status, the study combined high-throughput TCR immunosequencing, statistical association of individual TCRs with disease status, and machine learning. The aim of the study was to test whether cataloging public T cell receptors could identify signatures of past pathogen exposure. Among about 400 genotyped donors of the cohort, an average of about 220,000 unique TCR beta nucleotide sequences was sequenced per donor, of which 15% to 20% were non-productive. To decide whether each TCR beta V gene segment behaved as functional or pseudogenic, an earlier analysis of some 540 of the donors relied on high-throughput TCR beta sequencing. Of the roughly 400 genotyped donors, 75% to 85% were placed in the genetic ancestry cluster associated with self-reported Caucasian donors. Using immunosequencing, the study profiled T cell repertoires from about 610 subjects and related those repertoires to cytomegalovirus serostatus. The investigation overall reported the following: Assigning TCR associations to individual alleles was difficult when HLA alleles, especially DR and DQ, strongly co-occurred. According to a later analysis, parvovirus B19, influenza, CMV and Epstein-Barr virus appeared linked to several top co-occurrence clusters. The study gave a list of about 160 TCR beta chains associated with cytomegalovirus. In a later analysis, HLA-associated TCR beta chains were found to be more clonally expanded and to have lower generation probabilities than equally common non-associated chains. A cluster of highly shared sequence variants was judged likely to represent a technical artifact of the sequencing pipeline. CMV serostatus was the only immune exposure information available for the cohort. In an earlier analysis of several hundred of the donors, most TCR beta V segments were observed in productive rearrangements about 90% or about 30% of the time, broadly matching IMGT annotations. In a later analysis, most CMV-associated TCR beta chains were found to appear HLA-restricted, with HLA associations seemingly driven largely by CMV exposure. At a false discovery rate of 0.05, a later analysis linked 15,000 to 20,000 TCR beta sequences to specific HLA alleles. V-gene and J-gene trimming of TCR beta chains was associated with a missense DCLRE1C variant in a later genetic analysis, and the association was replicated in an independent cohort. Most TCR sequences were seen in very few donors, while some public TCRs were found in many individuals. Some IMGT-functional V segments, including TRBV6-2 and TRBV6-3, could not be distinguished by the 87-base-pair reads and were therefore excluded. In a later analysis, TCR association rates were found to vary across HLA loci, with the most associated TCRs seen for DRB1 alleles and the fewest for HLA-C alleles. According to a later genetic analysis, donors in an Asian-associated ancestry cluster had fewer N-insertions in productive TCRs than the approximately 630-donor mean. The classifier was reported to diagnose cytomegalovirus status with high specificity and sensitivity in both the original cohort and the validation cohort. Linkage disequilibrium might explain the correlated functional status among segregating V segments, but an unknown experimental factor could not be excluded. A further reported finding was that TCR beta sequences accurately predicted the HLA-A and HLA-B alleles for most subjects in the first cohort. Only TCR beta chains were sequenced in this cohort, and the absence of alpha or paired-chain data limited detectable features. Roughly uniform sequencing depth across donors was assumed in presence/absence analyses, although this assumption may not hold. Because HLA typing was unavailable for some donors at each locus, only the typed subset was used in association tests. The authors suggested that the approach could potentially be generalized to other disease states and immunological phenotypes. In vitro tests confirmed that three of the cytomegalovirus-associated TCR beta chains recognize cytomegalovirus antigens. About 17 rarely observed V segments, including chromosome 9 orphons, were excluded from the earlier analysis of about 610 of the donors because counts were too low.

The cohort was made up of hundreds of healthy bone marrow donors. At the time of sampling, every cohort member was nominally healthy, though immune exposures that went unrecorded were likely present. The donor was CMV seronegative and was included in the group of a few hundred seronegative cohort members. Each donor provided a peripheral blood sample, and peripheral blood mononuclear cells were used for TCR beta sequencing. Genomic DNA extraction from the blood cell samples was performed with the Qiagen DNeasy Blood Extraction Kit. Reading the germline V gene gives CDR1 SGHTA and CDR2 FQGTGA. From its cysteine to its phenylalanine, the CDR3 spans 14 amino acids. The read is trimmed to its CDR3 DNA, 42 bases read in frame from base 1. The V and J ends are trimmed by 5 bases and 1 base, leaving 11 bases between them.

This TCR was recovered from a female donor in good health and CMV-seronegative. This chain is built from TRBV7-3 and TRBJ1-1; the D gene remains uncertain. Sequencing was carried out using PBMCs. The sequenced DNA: TGTGCCAGCAGCCCCGGTCCGGGGAACACTGAAGCTTTCTTT. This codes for CASSPGPGNTEAFF.